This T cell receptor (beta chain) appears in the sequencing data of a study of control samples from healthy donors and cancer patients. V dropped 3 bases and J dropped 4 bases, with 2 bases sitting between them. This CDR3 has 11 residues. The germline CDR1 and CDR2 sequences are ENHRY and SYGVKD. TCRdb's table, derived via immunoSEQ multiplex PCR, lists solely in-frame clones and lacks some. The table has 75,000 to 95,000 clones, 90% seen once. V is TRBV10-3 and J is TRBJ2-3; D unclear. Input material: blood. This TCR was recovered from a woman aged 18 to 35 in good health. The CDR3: CAISDSDTQYF. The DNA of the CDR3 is TGTGCCATCAGTGATTCAGATACGCAGTATTTT.